The 13 T cell receptor beta chains reported below all come from one sample, sequenced in a study of cytomegalovirus exposure and HLA in healthy donors (dated by TCRdb to 2017 to 2019). Libraries were constructed by the immunoSEQ multiplex PCR assay. The multiplex PCR relied on a mix of 60 forward primers for TCR Vbeta segments and 13 reverse primers for TCR Jbeta segments. The clones in this table, taken by TCRdb from immuneACCESS, are in-frame only. Not every clone is retained; where verified, under half of the shortfall comes from an unresolved V gene, and the cause of the rest is unknown. A total of over 65,000 clones appear in this sample, roughly 75% of them only once. The ten largest clonotypes hold 7.4% of the sample. Sequencing input: PBMCs. The receptors stem from a woman aged 25 to 39 in good health and CMV-seropositive.

The V and J genes are TRBV28 and TRBJ1-5; D is perhaps TRBD1 (5 bases). Germline CDR1 MDHEN, CDR2 SYDVKM. V was cut by 11 bases and J by 7 bases, with 12 bases left in between. The CDR3 is made up of 11 amino acids. The CDR3 region is CASRGSQPQHF. For the CDR3, the DNA is TGTGCCTCGCGGGGGTCCCAGCCCCAGCATTTT.

The CDR3 nucleotides read TGTGCCAGTAGTCAGTACAATGAGCAGTTCTTC. Its translation is CASSQYNEQFF. The chain uses TRBV19 and TRBJ2-1; D unresolved. Trimming shortened V by 5 bases and J by 4 bases, and 3 bases separated the two germline ends. This CDR3 has 11 amino acids. CDR1 and CDR2 (germline): LNHDA, SQIVND (reference sequence).

This clone was picked up one time. The chain links TRBV18 to TRBJ2-7; D gene ambiguous. The germline V gene encodes CDR1 KGHSH and CDR2 LQKENI. Deletions cut 3 bases from V and 3 bases from J, with 3 bases between. The CDR3 extends over 11 amino acids. The DNA for the CDR3 is TGTGCCAGCTCACCCGGCTACGAGCAGTACTTC. As protein: CASSPGYEQYF.

The V and J genes are TRBV7-2 and TRBJ1-5; D might be TRBD1 (6 bases). Per germline, CDR1 SGHTA and CDR2 FQGNSA. The CDR3 covers 15 residues. V dropped 4 bases and J dropped 3 bases, with 13 bases sitting between them. CDR3 in DNA: TGTGCCAGCAGCTCCTATCAGGGGTCCAATCAGCCCCAGCATTTT. Translation gives CASSSYQGSNQPQHF.

The chain carries TRBV7-2 and TRBJ1-1; D possibly corresponds to TRBD1 (5 bases). Germline V CDR1 and CDR2: SGHTA, FQGNSA. The ends were cut back, 7 bases at V and 1 base at J, with 10 bases in the middle. This CDR3 has 13 amino acids. The CDR3 bases are TGTGCCAGCATGGCGGGGACGAACACTGAAGCTTTCTTT. Protein product: CASMAGTNTEAFF.

The chain employs TRBV5-5 and TRBJ2-2; 8 nucleotides align to TRBD2. With V trimmed by 2 bases and J by 3 bases, 9 bases remained unmatched. The germline V gene encodes CDR1 SGHKS and CDR2 YYEKEE (reference sequence). The CDR3 runs to 17 residues. In DNA form, the CDR3 reads TGTGCCAGCAGCTTACATCCTGGGACTAGTTACACCGGGGAGCTGTTTTTT. The encoded protein is CASSLHPGTSYTGELFF.

The chain recombines TRBV13 with TRBJ1-1; D is undetermined. CDR3 length equals 13 residues. Per germline, CDR1 PRHDT and CDR2 FYEKMQ (reference sequence). Trimming cost V 1 base and J 11 bases, with 14 bases left between them. CDR3 sequence reads: CASSLAQVRGAFF. Written as DNA, the CDR3 is TGTGCCAGCAGCTTAGCGCAGGTCCGTGGGGCTTTCTTT.

CDR3 nucleotides: TGTGCCAGCAGTTCGAGACTAGCGGGAACCTACGAGCAGTACTTC. Amino acids: CASSSRLAGTYEQYF. J is TRBJ2-5 and V is TRBV5-6, with TRBD2 identical over 11 bases. The end of the DNA is better explained by TRBJ2-7, so the J call may be wrong. Looked up from germline, CDR1 is SGHDT and CDR2 is YYEEEE. The CDR3 runs 15 residues.

This chain links TRBV5-6 with TRBJ1-2, with 9 positions matching TRBD1. CDR3 length equals 15 residues. V was pared by 4 bases and J by 4 bases, with 8 bases of the junction left unmatched. In germline, CDR1 is SGHDT, CDR2 YYEEEE. This chain's CDR3 is CASSDTGTGTYGYTF. CDR3 sequence (DNA): TGTGCCAGCAGCGATACCGGGACAGGGACCTATGGCTACACCTTC.

This sequence joins TRBV7-9 and TRBJ1-5; D remains unclear. The germline gives CDR1 SEHNR, CDR2 FQNEAQ (reference sequence). The CDR3 totals 12 residues. Trimming removed 1 base at V and 8 bases at J, with 6 bases between. The CDR3 sequence: CASSLDGEPQHF. The CDR3 DNA is TGTGCCAGCAGCTTAGACGGGGAGCCCCAGCATTTT.

The CDR3 region has the DNA TGTGCCAGTAGTATAGATACAGGTCATCTCAATCAGCCCCAGCATTTT. Amino acids: CASSIDTGHLNQPQHF. The J gene is TRBJ1-5, the V gene TRBV19, with D possibly matching TRBD1 (5 bases). Per germline, CDR1 LNHDA and CDR2 SQIVND (reference sequence). V lost 0 bases, J lost 3 bases, and 12 bases lay in between. The CDR3 has 16 amino acids.

The chain's CDR3 is CASSQGAYPNEKLFF. The CDR3 nucleotides read TGTGCCAGCAGCCAAGGGGCGTATCCTAATGAAAAACTGTTTTTT. The chain employs TRBV14 and TRBJ1-4, with no clear D. The CDR3 runs to 15 residues. The germline V gene has CDR1 SGHDN and CDR2 FVKESK. The V end was cut by 1 base, the J end by 3 bases, with 9 bases between. The variable domain in full, with the rest retrieved from reference TRBV14 and TRBJ1-4, is EAGVTQFPSHSVIEKGQTVTLRCDPISGHDNLYWYRRVMGKEIKFLLHFVKESKQDESGMPNNRFLAERTGGTYSTLKVQPAELEDSGVYFCASSQGAYPNEKLFFGSGTQLSVL.

A single count supports this clone. The chain has TRBV5-4 and TRBJ2-1, with D hard to call. V was trimmed by 0 bases and J by 5 bases, leaving 9 bases between them. This CDR3 has 14 amino acids. Germline CDR1 and CDR2: SGHNT and YYREEE (reference sequence). The CDR3 DNA reads TGTGCCAGCAGCTTGGCTTCTCTTAACAATGAGCAGTTCTTC. The encoded protein is CASSLASLNNEQFF.